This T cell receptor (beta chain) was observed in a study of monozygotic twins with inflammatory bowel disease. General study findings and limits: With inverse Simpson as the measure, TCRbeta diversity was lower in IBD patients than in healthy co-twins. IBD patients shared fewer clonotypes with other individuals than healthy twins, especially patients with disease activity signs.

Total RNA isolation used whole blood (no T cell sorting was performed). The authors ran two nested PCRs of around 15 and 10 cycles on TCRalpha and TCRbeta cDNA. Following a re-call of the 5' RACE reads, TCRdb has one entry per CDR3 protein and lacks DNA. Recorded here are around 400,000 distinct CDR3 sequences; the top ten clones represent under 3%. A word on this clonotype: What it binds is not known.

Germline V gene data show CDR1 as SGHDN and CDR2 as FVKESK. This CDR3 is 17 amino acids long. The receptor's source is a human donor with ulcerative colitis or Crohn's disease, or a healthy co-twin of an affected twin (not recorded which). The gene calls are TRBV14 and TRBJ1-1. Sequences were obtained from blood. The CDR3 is CASSQEKTWRTNTEAFF.